The present TCR beta chain was sequenced within a study of blood T cell repertoires in COVID-19. Study background: Samples came from the United States, Italy and Spain, spanning acute and convalescent COVID-19. T cells, B-cell-depleted T cells, or PBMCs supplied cDNA or gDNA.

Germline V gene lookup returns CDR1 SGHTA and CDR2 FQGTGA. Trimming at V came to 4 bases and at J to 5 bases, leaving 3 bases not matched to a gene. The CDR3 contains 14 residues. Original processing notes: Reference gene primer amplification yielded estimated nucleated cell counts. Sequencing was performed with immunoSEQ multiplex PCR; in TCRdb, only in-frame clones are kept and a portion is missing. V, J and clone size reflect that table, while D and trimming were determined from the DNA. Altogether a few hundred thousand clones are present, roughly 80% being singletons, with the ten largest covering around 2.7%.

The sequencing input was peripheral blood. This receptor was taken from a woman in her 30s who had recovered from COVID-19. The genes are TRBV7-3 and TRBJ2-2; TRBD1 aligns across 8 bases. CDR3 protein: CASSSDRGTGELFF. DNA of the CDR3: TGTGCCAGCAGCTCCGACAGGGGAACCGGGGAGCTGTTTTTT.